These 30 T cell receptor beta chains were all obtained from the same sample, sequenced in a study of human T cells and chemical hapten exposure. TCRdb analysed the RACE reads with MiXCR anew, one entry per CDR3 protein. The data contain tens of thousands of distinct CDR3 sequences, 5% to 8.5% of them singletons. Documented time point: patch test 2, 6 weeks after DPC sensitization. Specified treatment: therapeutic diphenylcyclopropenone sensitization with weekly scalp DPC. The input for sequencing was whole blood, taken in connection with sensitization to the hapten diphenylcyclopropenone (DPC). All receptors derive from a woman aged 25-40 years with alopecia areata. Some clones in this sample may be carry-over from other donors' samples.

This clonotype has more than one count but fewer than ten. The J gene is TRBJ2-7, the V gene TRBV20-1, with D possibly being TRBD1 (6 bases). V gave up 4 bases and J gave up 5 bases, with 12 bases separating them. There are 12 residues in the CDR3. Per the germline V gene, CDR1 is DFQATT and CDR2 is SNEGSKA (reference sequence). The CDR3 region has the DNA TGCAGTGCTAACAGAAGGGACAACGAGCAGTACTTC. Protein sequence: CSANRRDNEQYF.

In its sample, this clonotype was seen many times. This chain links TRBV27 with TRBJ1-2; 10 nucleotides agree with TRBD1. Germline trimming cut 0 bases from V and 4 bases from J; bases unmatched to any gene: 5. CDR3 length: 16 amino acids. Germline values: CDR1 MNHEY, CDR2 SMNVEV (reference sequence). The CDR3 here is CASSLSGDRGPYGYTF. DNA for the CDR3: TGTGCCAGCAGTTTATCGGGGGACAGGGGCCCCTATGGCTACACCTTC.

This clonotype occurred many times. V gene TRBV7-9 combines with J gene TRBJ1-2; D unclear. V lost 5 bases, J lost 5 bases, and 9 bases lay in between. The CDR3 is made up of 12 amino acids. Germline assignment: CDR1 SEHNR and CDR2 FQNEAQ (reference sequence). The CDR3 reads CASSPRGYGYTF. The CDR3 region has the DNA TGTGCCAGCAGCCCCCGTGGATATGGCTACACCTTC.

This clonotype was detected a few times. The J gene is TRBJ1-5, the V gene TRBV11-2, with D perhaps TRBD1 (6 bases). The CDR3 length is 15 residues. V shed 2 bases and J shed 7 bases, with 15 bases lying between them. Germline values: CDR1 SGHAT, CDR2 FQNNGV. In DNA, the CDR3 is TGTGCCAGCAGCTTATCGGGGGCCATCAACCAGCCCCAGCATTTT. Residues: CASSLSGAINQPQHF.

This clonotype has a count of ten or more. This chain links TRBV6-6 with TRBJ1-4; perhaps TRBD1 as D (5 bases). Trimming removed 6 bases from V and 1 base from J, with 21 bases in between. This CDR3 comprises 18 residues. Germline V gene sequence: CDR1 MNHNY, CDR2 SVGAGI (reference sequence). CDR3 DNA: TGTGCCAGCAGAATAAGGGCAGGGAAGGGTAGAACTAATGAAAAACTGTTTTTT. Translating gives CASRIRAGKGRTNEKLFF.

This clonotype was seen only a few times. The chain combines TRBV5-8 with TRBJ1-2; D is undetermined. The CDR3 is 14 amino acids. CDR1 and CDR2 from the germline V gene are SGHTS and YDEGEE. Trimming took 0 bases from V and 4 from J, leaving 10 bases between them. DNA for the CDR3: TGTGCCAGCAGCTTGGCCGCAGCACCCTATGGCTACACCTTC. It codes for CASSLAAAPYGYTF. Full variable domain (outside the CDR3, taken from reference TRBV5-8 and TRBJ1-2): EAGVTQSPTHLIKTRGQQATLRCSPISGHTSVYWYQQALGLGLQFLLWYDEGEERNRGNFPPRFSGRQFPNYSSELNVNALELEDSALYLCASSLAAAPYGYTFGSGTRLTVV.

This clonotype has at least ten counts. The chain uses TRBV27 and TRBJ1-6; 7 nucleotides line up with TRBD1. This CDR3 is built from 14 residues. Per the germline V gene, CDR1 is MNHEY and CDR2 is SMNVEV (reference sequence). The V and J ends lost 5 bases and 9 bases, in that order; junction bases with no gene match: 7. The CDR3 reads CASSPGTDISPLHF. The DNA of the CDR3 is TGTGCCAGCAGTCCCGGGACAGACATTTCACCCCTCCACTTT.

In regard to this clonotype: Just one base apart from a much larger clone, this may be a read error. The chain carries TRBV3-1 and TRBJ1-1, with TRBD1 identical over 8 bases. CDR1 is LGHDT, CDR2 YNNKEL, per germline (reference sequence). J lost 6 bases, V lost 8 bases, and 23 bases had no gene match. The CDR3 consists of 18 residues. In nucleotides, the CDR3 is TGTGCCAGCGGACGAAGGGCGGGGACAGGCTCCGGTCGGGCTGAAGCTTTCTTT. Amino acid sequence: CASGRRAGTGSGRAEAFF. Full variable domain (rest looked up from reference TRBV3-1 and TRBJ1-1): DTAVSQTPKYLVTQMGNDKSIKCEQNLGHDTMYWYKQDSKKFLKIMFSYNNKELIINETVPNRFSPKSPDKAHLNLHINSLELGDSAVYFCASGRRAGTGSGRAEAFFGQGTRLTVV.

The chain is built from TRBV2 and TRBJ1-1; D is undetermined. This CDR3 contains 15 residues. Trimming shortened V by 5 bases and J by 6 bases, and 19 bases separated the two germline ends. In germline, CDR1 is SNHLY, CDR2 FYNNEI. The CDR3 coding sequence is TGTGCCAGCAGTTTTCTACTGGCTTCGGGAGCTGAAGCTTTCTTT. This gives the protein CASSFLLASGAEAFF.

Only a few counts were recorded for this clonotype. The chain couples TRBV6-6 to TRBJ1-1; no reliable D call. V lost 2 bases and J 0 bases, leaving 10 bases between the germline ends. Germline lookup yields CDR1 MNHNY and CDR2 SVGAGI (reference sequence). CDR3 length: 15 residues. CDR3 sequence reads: CASSYRAEMNTEAFF. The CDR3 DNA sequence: TGTGCCAGCAGTTACAGGGCCGAGATGAACACTGAAGCTTTCTTT.

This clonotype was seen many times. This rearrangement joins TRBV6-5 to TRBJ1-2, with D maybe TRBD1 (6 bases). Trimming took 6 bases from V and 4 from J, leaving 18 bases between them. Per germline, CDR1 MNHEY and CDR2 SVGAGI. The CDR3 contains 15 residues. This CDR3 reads CASSRIKGGFYGYTF. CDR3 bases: TGTGCCAGCAGCCGAATAAAGGGGGGGTTCTATGGCTACACCTTC.

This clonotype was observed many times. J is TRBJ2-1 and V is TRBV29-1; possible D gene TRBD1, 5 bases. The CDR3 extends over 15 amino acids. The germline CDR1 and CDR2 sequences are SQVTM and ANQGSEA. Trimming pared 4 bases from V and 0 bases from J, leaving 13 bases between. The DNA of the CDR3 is TGCAGCGTTGTAGTGCCAGGGCACTCCTACAATGAGCAGTTCTTC. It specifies CSVVVPGHSYNEQFF.

CDR3 nucleotides: TGTGCCAGCAGGTACGGACAAGCCGGGACAGATGAAGCTTTCTTT. It codes for CASRYGQAGTDEAFF. The J gene is TRBJ1-1, the V gene TRBV6-2 or TRBV6-3, with TRBD1 matching 7 bases. In germline, CDR1 is MNHEY, CDR2 SVGEGT. J lost 7 bases, V lost 6 bases, and 14 bases had no gene match. The CDR3 has 15 amino acids.

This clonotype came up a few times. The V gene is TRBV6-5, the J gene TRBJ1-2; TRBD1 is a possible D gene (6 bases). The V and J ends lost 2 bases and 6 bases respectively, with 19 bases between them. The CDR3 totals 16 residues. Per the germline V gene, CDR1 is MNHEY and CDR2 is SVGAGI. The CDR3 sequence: CASSYTRHGQRDGYTF. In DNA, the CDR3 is TGTGCCAGCAGTTACACACGACATGGACAGAGAGATGGCTACACCTTC.

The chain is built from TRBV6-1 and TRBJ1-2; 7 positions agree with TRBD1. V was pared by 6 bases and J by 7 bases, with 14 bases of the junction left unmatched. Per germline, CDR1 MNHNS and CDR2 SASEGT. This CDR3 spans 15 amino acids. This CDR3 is CASRYTTGGGFGYTF. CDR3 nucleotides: TGTGCCAGCAGATATACCACCGGAGGGGGCTTTGGCTACACCTTC.

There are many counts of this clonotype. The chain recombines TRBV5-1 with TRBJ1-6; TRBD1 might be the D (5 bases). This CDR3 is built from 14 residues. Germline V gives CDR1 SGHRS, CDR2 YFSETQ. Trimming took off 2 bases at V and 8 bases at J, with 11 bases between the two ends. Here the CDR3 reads CASSLVGQDSPLHF. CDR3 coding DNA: TGCGCCAGCAGCTTAGTGGGGCAGGATTCACCCCTCCACTTT.

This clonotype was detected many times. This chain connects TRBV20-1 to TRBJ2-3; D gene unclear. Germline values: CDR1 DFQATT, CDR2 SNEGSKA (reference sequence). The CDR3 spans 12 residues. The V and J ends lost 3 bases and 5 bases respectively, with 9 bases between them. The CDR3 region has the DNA TGCAGTGCTAGTGCCCGTTTAGATACGCAGTATTTT. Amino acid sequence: CSASARLDTQYF.

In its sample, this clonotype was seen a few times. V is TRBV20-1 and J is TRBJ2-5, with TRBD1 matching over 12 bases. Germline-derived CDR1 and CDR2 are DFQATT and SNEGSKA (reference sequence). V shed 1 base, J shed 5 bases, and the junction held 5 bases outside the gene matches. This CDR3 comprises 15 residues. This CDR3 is CSARGGTGGFETQYF. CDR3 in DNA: TGCAGTGCTAGAGGAGGGACAGGGGGCTTTGAGACCCAGTACTTC.

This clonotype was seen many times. CDR3 residues: CASSLPRQGSSYNEQFF. CDR3 bases: TGTGCCAGCAGTTTACCACGACAGGGGAGCTCCTACAATGAGCAGTTCTTC. The J gene is TRBJ2-1, the V gene TRBV12-3 or TRBV12-4; 8 bases align to TRBD1. The CDR3 extends over 17 amino acids. V lost 2 bases, J lost 0 bases, and 6 bases stayed unmatched.

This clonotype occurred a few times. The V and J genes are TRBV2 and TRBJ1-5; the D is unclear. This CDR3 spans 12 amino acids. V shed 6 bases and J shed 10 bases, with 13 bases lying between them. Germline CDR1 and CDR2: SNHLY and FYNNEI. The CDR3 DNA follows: TGTGCCAGCAGGAGGGAGGCAGGCCCCCAGCATTTT. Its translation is CASRREAGPQHF. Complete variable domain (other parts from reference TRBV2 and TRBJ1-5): EPEVTQTPSHQVTQMGQEVILRCVPISNHLYFYWYRQILGQKVEFLVSFYNNEISEKSEIFDDQFSVERPDGSNFTLKIRSTKLEDSAMYFCASRREAGPQHFGDGTRLSIL.

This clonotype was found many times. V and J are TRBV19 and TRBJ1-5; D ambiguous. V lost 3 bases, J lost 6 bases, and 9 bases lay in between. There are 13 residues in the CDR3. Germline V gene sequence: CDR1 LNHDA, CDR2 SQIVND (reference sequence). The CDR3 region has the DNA TGTGCCAGTAGTATTGGCGGTCGTCAGCCCCAGCATTTT. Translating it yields CASSIGGRQPQHF.

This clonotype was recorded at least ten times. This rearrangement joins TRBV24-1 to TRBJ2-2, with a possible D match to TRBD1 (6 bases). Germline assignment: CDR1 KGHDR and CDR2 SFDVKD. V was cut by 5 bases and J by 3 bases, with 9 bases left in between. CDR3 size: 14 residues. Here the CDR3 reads CATSAGQHTGELFF. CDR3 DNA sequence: TGTGCCACCAGTGCAGGACAGCACACCGGGGAGCTGTTTTTT.

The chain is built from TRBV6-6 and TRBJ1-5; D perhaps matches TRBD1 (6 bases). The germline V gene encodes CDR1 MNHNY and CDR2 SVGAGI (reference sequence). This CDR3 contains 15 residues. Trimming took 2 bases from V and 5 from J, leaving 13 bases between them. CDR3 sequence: CASSYGLRTDQPQHF. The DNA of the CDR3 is TGTGCCAGCAGTTACGGCCTTCGGACAGATCAGCCCCAGCATTTT.

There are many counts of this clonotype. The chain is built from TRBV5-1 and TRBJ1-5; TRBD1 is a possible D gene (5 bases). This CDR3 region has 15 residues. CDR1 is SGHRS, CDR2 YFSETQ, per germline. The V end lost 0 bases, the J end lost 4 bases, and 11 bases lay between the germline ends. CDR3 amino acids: CASSLVRSGNQPQHF. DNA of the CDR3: TGCGCCAGCAGCTTGGTGAGGTCAGGGAATCAGCCCCAGCATTTT.

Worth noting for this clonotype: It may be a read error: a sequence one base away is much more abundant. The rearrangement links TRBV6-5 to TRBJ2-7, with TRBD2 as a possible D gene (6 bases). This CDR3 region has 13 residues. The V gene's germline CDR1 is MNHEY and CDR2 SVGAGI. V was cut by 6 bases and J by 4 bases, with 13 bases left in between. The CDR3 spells CASRGLPGYEQYF. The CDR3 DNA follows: TGTGCCAGCAGAGGACTACCGGGATACGAGCAGTACTTC.

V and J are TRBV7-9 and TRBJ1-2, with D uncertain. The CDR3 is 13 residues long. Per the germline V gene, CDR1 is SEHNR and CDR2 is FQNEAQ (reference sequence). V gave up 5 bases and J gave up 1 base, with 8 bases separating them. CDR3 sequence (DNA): TGTGCCAGCAGCCCGACGGTTAACTATGGCTACACCTTC. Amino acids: CASSPTVNYGYTF.

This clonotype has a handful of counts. Here the CDR3 DNA reads TGCGCCAGCAGCCCCAGCGGGGGAAGCACAGATACGCAGTATTTT. Encoded protein: CASSPSGGSTDTQYF. V gene TRBV5-1 combines with J gene TRBJ2-3; 8 nucleotides match TRBD2. This CDR3 contains 15 residues. V gave up 4 bases and J gave up 0 bases; unmatched junction bases: 4. The V gene's germline CDR1 is SGHRS and CDR2 YFSETQ.

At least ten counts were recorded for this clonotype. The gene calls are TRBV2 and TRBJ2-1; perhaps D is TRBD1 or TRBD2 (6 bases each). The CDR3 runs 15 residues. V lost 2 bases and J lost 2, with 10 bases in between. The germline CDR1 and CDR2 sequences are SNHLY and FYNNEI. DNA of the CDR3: TGTGCCAGCAGTGAATGGGGGGCCCCCTACAATGAGCAGTTCTTC. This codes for CASSEWGAPYNEQFF.

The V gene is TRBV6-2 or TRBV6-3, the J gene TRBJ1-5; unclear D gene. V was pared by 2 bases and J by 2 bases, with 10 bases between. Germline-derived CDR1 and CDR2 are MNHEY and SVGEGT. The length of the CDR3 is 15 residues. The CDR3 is CASSYPFEGNQPQHF. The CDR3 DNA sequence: TGTGCCAGCAGTTACCCGTTCGAGGGCAATCAGCCCCAGCATTTT.

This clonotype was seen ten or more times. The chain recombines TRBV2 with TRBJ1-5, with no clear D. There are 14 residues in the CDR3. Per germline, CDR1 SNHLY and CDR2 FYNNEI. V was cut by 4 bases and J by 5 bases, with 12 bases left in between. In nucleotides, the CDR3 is TGTGCCAGCAGTGGTACAACTCGAGATCAGCCCCAGCATTTT. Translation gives CASSGTTRDQPQHF.